The clone carrying this T cell receptor beta chain has at least ten counts. No antigen is known for it. These data belong to a study of T cells in Graves' hyperthyroidism and ophthalmopathy. Between the trimmed V and J ends, which lost 3 bases and 8 bases, there was a span of 20 bases. In germline, CDR1 is SGDLS, CDR2 YYNGEE. CDR3 length equals 15 residues. Authors of the study amplified TCR beta CDR3 regions from RNA transcripts. The HTBI set primed first-round TCR CDR3 RT-PCR. One entry per CDR3 protein results from TCRdb running MiXCR on the multiplex PCR reads. The data show nearly 600,000 distinct CDR3 sequences, 11% to 15% seen once. The study, taken as a whole, reports: Most thyroid-expanded clonotypes above 0.001 were also found in blood. Model output signaled ophthalmopathy a median 6.5 months ahead of onset.

On the basis of clinical symptoms, serum thyroxine and TRAb, thyroid ultrasound and orbital computed tomography, diagnoses were made. Material: blood. This TCR derives from a woman in her late teens or twenties with Graves' ophthalmopathy. The chain couples TRBV9 to TRBJ1-2; D is possibly TRBD1 (5 bases). CDR3 sequence: CASSAGFGTVSGYTF. CDR3 in DNA: TGTGCCAGCAGCGCGGGGTTCGGGACGGTCAGCGGCTACACCTTC. The full variable domain, rest sourced from reference TRBV9 and TRBJ1-2, is DSGVTQTPKHLITATGQRVTLRCSPRSGDLSVYWYQQSLDQGLQFLIQYYNGEERAKGNILERFSAQQFPDLHSELNLSSLELGDSALYFCASSAGFGTVSGYTFGSGTRLTVV.